The 23 T cell receptor beta chains presented below share a single source sample, sequenced in a study of identical twins. From the 5' RACE reads, TCRdb called clonotypes with MiXCR, one entry per CDR3 protein. This repertoire shows 690,000 or so distinct CDR3 sequences, around 8.6% found once; its top ten account for 0.75% to 1%. The sample was also linked to a second study, of yellow fever vaccine responses in identical twins.

The sequenced sample was PBMCs. The source of these receptors is a woman between 18 and 30 years old in good health.

The rearrangement uses TRBV10-3 and TRBJ2-3, with 10 bases fitting TRBD1. CDR3 size: 15 residues. The germline gives CDR1 ENHRY, CDR2 SYGVKD. V trimming: 7 bases; J trimming: 3 bases; junction bases outside the gene matches: 7. CDR3: CAITSRQGATDTQYF. CDR3 coding DNA: TGTGCCATCACCTCCCGACAGGGGGCAACAGATACGCAGTATTTT.

The V and J genes are TRBV6-5 and TRBJ2-7; D possibly corresponds to TRBD2 (5 bases). Germline CDR1 reads MNHEY; CDR2 reads SVGAGI. Trimming cost V 4 bases and J 2 bases, with 15 bases left between them. The CDR3 is 15 residues long. The CDR3 loop is CASSSAGVGTYEQYF. CDR3 bases: TGTGCCAGCAGTTCCGCGGGCGTGGGTACCTACGAGCAGTACTTC.

This clonotype was seen ten or more times. The chain links TRBV3-1 to TRBJ2-5; D is ambiguous. Germline V gene sequence: CDR1 LGHDT, CDR2 YNNKEL (reference sequence). This CDR3 has 14 amino acids. Trimming pared 1 base from V and 1 base from J, leaving 7 bases between. The CDR3 region has the DNA TGTGCCAGCAGCCAAGGGCCCTTCCAAGAGACCCAGTACTTC. Translation gives CASSQGPFQETQYF.

The genes are TRBV4-3 and TRBJ2-1, with a possible D match to TRBD2 (5 bases). The germline V gene encodes CDR1 LGHNA and CDR2 YSLEER. The ends were cut back, 4 bases at V and 2 bases at J, with 15 bases in the middle. The CDR3 totals 16 residues. CDR3 DNA: TGCGCCAGCAGCCCTTCACTAGGTACCACCTACAATGAGCAGTTCTTC. This encodes CASSPSLGTTYNEQFF.

At least ten counts were recorded for this clonotype. The rearrangement links TRBV24-1 to TRBJ2-2; 7 bases line up with TRBD2. This CDR3 comprises 13 residues. The germline V gene encodes CDR1 KGHDR and CDR2 SFDVKD. The V segment lost 10 bases and the J segment 7 bases; nucleotides outside the gene matches: 8. The CDR3 DNA reads as TGTGCCACGGGAGGGAGACTACACGGGGAGCTGTTTTTT. It specifies CATGGRLHGELFF.

This clonotype has at least ten counts. The chain uses TRBV9 and TRBJ1-5; D remains unclear. V shed 8 bases and J shed 11 bases, with 11 bases lying between them. This CDR3 region has 10 residues. Per the germline V gene, CDR1 is SGDLS and CDR2 is YYNGEE. The CDR3 DNA follows: TGTGCCAGGGAGAGGCCCTCCCAGCATTTT. Its protein is CARERPSQHF. Full variable domain (outside the CDR3, taken from reference TRBV9 and TRBJ1-5): DSGVTQTPKHLITATGQRVTLRCSPRSGDLSVYWYQQSLDQGLQFLIQYYNGEERAKGNILERFSAQQFPDLHSELNLSSLELGDSALYFCARERPSQHFGDGTRLSIL.

In its sample, this clonotype was seen a few times. The chain uses TRBV27 and TRBJ1-4; D is unclear. Trimming left V 4 bases short and J 4 bases short, with 10 bases between. The V gene's germline CDR1 is MNHEY and CDR2 SMNVEV (reference sequence). The CDR3 length is 14 residues. CDR3 sequence (DNA): TGTGCCAGCAGTTCCTTCCCTTATAATGAAAAACTGTTTTTT. The encoded protein is CASSSFPYNEKLFF.

CDR3 sequence: CASSLETTSFWEQYF. CDR3 in DNA: TGTGCCAGCAGTCTAGAGACTACCTCCTTCTGGGAGCAGTACTTC. This chain joins TRBV7-8 and TRBJ2-7; perhaps TRBD2 as D (5 bases). From germline, CDR1 is SGHVS and CDR2 FQNEAQ. Trimming took off 6 bases at V and 7 bases at J, with 22 bases between the two ends. This CDR3 has 15 amino acids.

This clonotype was found many times. This chain joins TRBV12-3 or TRBV12-4 and TRBJ1-6, with D unclear. V lost 6 bases and J lost 7, with 16 bases in between. This CDR3 comprises 15 residues. As DNA, the CDR3 is TGTGCCAGCAGCATTAGGAGTGCATACAATTCACCCCTCCACTTT. Its protein product is CASSIRSAYNSPLHF.

This clonotype showed up just a few times. The V gene is TRBV6-5, the J gene TRBJ1-6; 7 positions agree with TRBD1. CDR1 is MNHEY, CDR2 SVGAGI, per germline. The CDR3 length is 15 residues. The V and J ends lost 6 bases and 8 bases, in that order; junction bases with no gene match: 10. The CDR3 loop reads CASRLPGQFYSPLHF. The CDR3 bases are TGTGCCAGCAGATTACCGGGACAGTTCTATTCACCCCTCCACTTT.

The chain joins TRBV3-1 to TRBJ1-1, with 9 bases identical to TRBD1. Germline CDR1 LGHDT, CDR2 YNNKEL (reference sequence). Germline trimming cut 6 bases from V and 7 bases from J; bases unmatched to any gene: 9. The CDR3 is made up of 14 amino acids. CDR3: CASRRTGERGEAFF. The CDR3, as DNA: TGTGCCAGCAGGAGGACAGGGGAAAGAGGTGAAGCTTTCTTT.

Regarding this clonotype: The CDR3 end shows no conserved phenylalanine or tryptophan, and so a read error is likely. The limits of the CDR3 on the DNA are not certain, so only TCRdb's listed CDR3 is given. The chain has TRBV3-1 and TRBJ2-7; the DNA was not used to check the table's D call, TRBD1. CDR1 LGHDT and CDR2 YNNKEL come from the germline V gene (reference sequence). The CDR3 contains 13 residues when both ends are counted. CDR3 loop: CASSRSPSGGPLS.

This clonotype appeared a few times. V and J are TRBV28 and TRBJ2-1; D is possibly TRBD1 or TRBD2 (5 bases each). CDR3 length: 16 residues. The V end was cut by 5 bases, the J end by 0 bases, with 14 bases between. The germline gives CDR1 MDHEN, CDR2 SYDVKM. The CDR3, as DNA: TGTGCCAGCAGTACCAAGGGGAGAAGCTCCTACAATGAGCAGTTCTTC. This sequence encodes CASSTKGRSSYNEQFF.

The gene calls are TRBV7-2 and TRBJ2-5; D is ambiguous. Trimming left V 3 bases short and J 2 bases short, with 10 bases between. The length of the CDR3 is 14 residues. The germline gives CDR1 SGHTA, CDR2 FQGNSA. CDR3 residues: CASSLTWKQETQYF. CDR3 DNA: TGTGCCAGCAGCTTGACGTGGAAGCAAGAGACCCAGTACTTC.

The V and J genes are TRBV10-3 and TRBJ2-7; D not resolved. Per germline, CDR1 ENHRY and CDR2 SYGVKD. The V end lost 0 bases, the J end lost 3 bases, and 15 bases lay between the germline ends. The CDR3 is 16 residues long. The CDR3 DNA reads as TGTGCCATCAGTGAGTCGGCGCCCGGGTTCCTCTACGAGCAGTACTTC. Amino acids: CAISESAPGFLYEQYF.

This clonotype was seen a few times. A read error may be the cause here, since a much bigger clone is one base away. This chain uses TRBV6-5 with TRBJ2-7; TRBD1 matches 8 bases. The CDR3 is 13 residues long. V lost 4 bases and J lost 4; bases outside the gene matches: 3. Looked up from germline, CDR1 is MNHEY and CDR2 is SVGAGI. The CDR3, as DNA: TGTGCCAGCAGTTGGACAGGGAGGTACGAGCAGTACTTC. Its translation is CASSWTGRYEQYF.

This clonotype has ten or more counts. The chain couples TRBV20-1 to TRBJ2-7; weak D call: TRBD2 (6 bases). The CDR3 length is 12 residues. V was pared by 4 bases and J by 0 bases, with 7 bases between. CDR1 DFQATT and CDR2 SNEGSKA come from the germline V gene (reference sequence). The CDR3 coding sequence is TGCAGTGCTAAGCGGGCCTCCTACGAGCAGTACTTC. Protein: CSAKRASYEQYF.

CDR3 nucleotides: TGTGCCAGCAGCAACGGGGACAGCCGCTACGAGCAGTACTTC. Its translation is CASSNGDSRYEQYF. The chain couples TRBV7-2 to TRBJ2-7; TRBD1 matches at 7 bases. The trim removed 5 bases at V and 3 bases at J, leaving 7 bases unmatched. The CDR3 sequence is 14 residues long. Germline V gives CDR1 SGHTA, CDR2 FQGNSA.

This clonotype came up many times. Here the CDR3 reads CASYTNPGKQYF. The DNA of the CDR3 is TGTGCCAGCTACACCAACCCTGGGAAGCAGTACTTC. V gene TRBV6-2 or TRBV6-3 combines with J gene TRBJ2-7; D gene uncertain. Germline lookup yields CDR1 MNHEY and CDR2 SVGEGT. This CDR3 has 12 amino acids. V lost 8 bases to trimming and J lost 8 bases, with 16 bases between them.

This clonotype was seen ten or more times. The chain is built from TRBV5-1 and TRBJ2-1; D is ambiguous. Germline V gene lookup returns CDR1 SGHRS and CDR2 YFSETQ. Trimming stripped 0 bases from V and 1 base from J, with 5 bases between. This CDR3 region has 14 residues. The CDR3 bases are TGCGCCAGCAGCTTGGGGGATTCCTACAATGAGCAGTTCTTC. It is translated as CASSLGDSYNEQFF.

This chain uses TRBV7-6 with TRBJ2-3; 7 nucleotides align to TRBD2. Per germline, CDR1 SGHVS and CDR2 FNYEAQ. V shed 5 bases and J 2 bases; nucleotides not matched to a gene: 10. The CDR3 extends over 16 amino acids. CDR3 protein: CASSPRPSGITDTQYF. CDR3 DNA sequence: TGTGCCAGCAGCCCAAGGCCTAGCGGAATCACAGATACGCAGTATTTT.

This clonotype was seen ten or more times. This chain joins TRBV7-2 and TRBJ2-3; the match to TRBD2 covers 13 bases. From germline, CDR1 is SGHTA and CDR2 FQGNSA. V lost 5 bases to trimming and J lost 1 base; unmatched junction nucleotides: 3. CDR3 length: 16 amino acids. CDR3 region: CASSDGLAGGTDTQYF. DNA for the CDR3: TGTGCCAGCAGCGATGGACTAGCGGGAGGCACAGATACGCAGTATTTT.

This clonotype was seen ten or more times. J is TRBJ2-1 and V is TRBV28; 7 positions agree with TRBD2. The CDR3 extends over 13 amino acids. The germline V gene encodes CDR1 MDHEN and CDR2 SYDVKM. Trimming took 7 bases from V and 8 from J; bases not matched to a gene: 8. CDR3 sequence reads: CASISGGVYEQFF. CDR3 sequence (DNA): TGTGCCAGCATCTCGGGGGGAGTCTATGAGCAGTTCTTC.